This T cell receptor beta chain derives from a study of CD8 T cells in ankylosing spondylitis. Study findings and constraints: For ankylosing spondylitis blood, a TCR beta motif of 7 to 9 highly homologous variants appeared characteristic.

This clonotype has ten or more counts. The target antigen is unknown. In TCRdb, the 5' RACE reads were re-called with MiXCR into one record per CDR3 protein. Here the sample spans about 330,000 distinct CDR3 sequences, around 7.6% being singletons. The CDR3 sequence is 12 residues long. The germline CDR1 and CDR2 sequences are SQVTM and ANQGSEA. V lost 4 bases and J lost 2, with 8 bases in between. The clonotype comes from a male donor with ankylosing spondylitis. This chain links TRBV29-1 with TRBJ2-5, with unresolved D. Sequenced sample: blood, either unsorted or a sorted T cell fraction (not recorded which). The CDR3: CSVGQPQETQYF. CDR3 nucleotides: TGCAGCGTTGGTCAGCCTCAAGAGACCCAGTACTTC.